The 10 T cell receptor beta chains listed next were all sequenced from one sample in a study of response to subunit inactivated influenza vaccine. TCRdb independently ran MiXCR on the RT-PCR reads; one entry per CDR3 protein. The sample has approximately 520,000 distinct CDR3 sequences, 15% to 20% seen once. The source material was CD4+ T cells sorted from PBMCs, sampled less than 25 months after vaccination. These receptors were collected from a man between 50 and 69 years old who received an inactivated influenza vaccine.

The chain combines TRBV5-1 with TRBJ1-1; 7 bases line up with TRBD1. From germline, CDR1 is SGHRS and CDR2 YFSETQ. The V segment lost 4 bases and the J segment 0 bases; nucleotides outside the gene matches: 6. This CDR3 has 15 amino acids. Here the CDR3 reads CASSTTGALNTEAFF. The DNA of the CDR3 is TGCGCCAGCAGCACCACAGGGGCCCTGAACACTGAAGCTTTCTTT.

The chain has TRBV5-1 and TRBJ2-3, with TRBD2 matching over 10 bases. This CDR3 spans 13 amino acids. The V segment lost 9 bases and the J segment 3 bases; nucleotides outside the gene matches: 4. The V gene's germline CDR1 is SGHRS and CDR2 YFSETQ. The CDR3 spells CATRSGGTDTQYF. CDR3 DNA sequence: TGCGCCACCCGTAGCGGGGGGACAGATACGCAGTATTTT.

This clonotype was observed a handful of times. The V call is TRBV20-1, the J call TRBJ1-5; 10 bases line up with TRBD1. Germline lookup yields CDR1 DFQATT and CDR2 SNEGSKA (reference sequence). The CDR3 extends over 14 amino acids. V trimming: 4 bases; J trimming: 3 bases; junction bases outside the gene matches: 3. CDR3 nucleotide sequence: TGCAGTGCTACCGGGACAGGGGACAATCAGCCCCAGCATTTT. Encoded protein: CSATGTGDNQPQHF.

This clonotype was seen many times. The chain is built from TRBV20-1 and TRBJ2-7, with D possibly TRBD2 on 5 matching bases. The germline CDR1 and CDR2 sequences are DFQATT and SNEGSKA (reference sequence). V was shortened by 6 bases and J by 7 bases, with 13 bases between the two germline ends. CDR3 length: 11 amino acids. Here the CDR3 reads CSAGIRGEQYF. For the CDR3, the DNA is TGCAGTGCCGGTATCCGGGGAGAGCAGTACTTC.

This clonotype was seen a few times. A much more abundant neighbour one base away suggests this may be a read error. The chain joins TRBV5-1 to TRBJ2-7; no definite D call. CDR1 is SGHRS, CDR2 YFSETQ, per germline. Deletions cut 5 bases from V and 3 bases from J, with 12 bases between. The CDR3 consists of 13 residues. The CDR3 here is CASRHRANYEQYF. The CDR3 DNA reads TGCGCCAGCAGACACCGGGCCAACTACGAGCAGTACTTC.

This sequence joins TRBV7-8 and TRBJ2-7; D may be TRBD2 (5 bases). The CDR3 is made up of 11 amino acids. Trimming took 4 bases from V and 9 from J, leaving 10 bases between them. From germline, CDR1 is SGHVS and CDR2 FQNEAQ. This chain's CDR3 is CASSSRSGQYF. For the CDR3, the DNA is TGTGCCAGCAGCTCACGCAGCGGGCAGTACTTC.

The rearrangement uses TRBV3-1 and TRBJ2-3; TRBD2 matches at 10 bases. Losses at the gene ends were 4 bases for V and 6 bases for J; bases not matched to a gene: 4. The CDR3 covers 14 residues. Germline-derived CDR1 and CDR2 are LGHDT and YNNKEL (reference sequence). For the CDR3, the DNA is TGTGCCAGCAGCCCTAGCGGGAGTCGGGATACGCAGTATTTT. Translated, it gives CASSPSGSRDTQYF.

The table lists this clonotype with a few counts. The chain employs TRBV12-3 or TRBV12-4 and TRBJ1-2; TRBD1 is a possible D gene (5 bases). V lost 3 bases to trimming and J lost 7 bases, with 18 bases between them. The CDR3 has 15 amino acids. The CDR3 nucleotides are TGTGCCAGCAGTTTGGGGTTTCGAGGGGATTCTGGCTACACCTTC. Translating gives CASSLGFRGDSGYTF.

The CDR3 DNA follows: TGCAGTGCTAGACCCTGGGAGGGTCTCTGGTCAAGAGAAAAACTGTTTTTT. It specifies CSARPWEGLWSREKLFF. This chain links TRBV20-1 with TRBJ1-4; D gene ambiguous. CDR1 is DFQATT, CDR2 SNEGSKA, per germline (reference sequence). The CDR3 consists of 17 residues. V lost 2 bases and J 8 bases, leaving 24 bases between the germline ends.

This clonotype was seen at least ten times. The J gene is TRBJ2-1, the V gene TRBV12-3 or TRBV12-4; D gene ambiguous. The CDR3 is made up of 13 amino acids. V was clipped by 4 bases and J by 3 bases, with 7 bases between them. DNA for the CDR3: TGTGCCAGCAGTTACGGCCTCTACAATGAGCAGTTCTTC. Protein: CASSYGLYNEQFF.